The 3 T cell receptor beta chains in this list originate from one sample, sequenced in a study of cytomegalovirus exposure and HLA in healthy donors. The PCR had 60 Vbeta and 13 Jbeta primers. Libraries were prepared by immunoSEQ multiplex PCR; TCRdb keeps only in-frame clonotypes and omits some of them. This sample has about 50,000 clones; roughly 76% occur once, and the top ten carry less than 3%. Sequences were obtained from PBMCs. These receptor sequences come from a woman in her thirties or forties in good health and CMV-seropositive.

The chain uses TRBV5-1 and TRBJ2-3, with D unresolved. V was cut by 0 bases and J by 0 bases, with 5 bases left in between. This CDR3 has 14 amino acids. From germline, CDR1 is SGHRS and CDR2 YFSETQ. The CDR3 DNA is TGCGCCAGCAGCTTGGGGCAGAGCACAGATACGCAGTATTTT. As protein: CASSLGQSTDTQYF.

The CDR3 loop is CASSQGQGNSPLHF. CDR3 nucleotides: TGCGCCAGCAGCCAAGGACAGGGCAATTCACCCCTCCACTTT. The gene calls are TRBV4-3 and TRBJ1-6, with 7 positions matching TRBD1. This CDR3 comprises 14 residues. Germline V lookup: CDR1 LGHNA, CDR2 YSLEER. The V gene end was trimmed by 1 base and the J gene end by 7 bases; junction bases not matched to a gene: 1.

V usage is TRBV4-2 and J usage is TRBJ1-3; unclear D gene. In germline, CDR1 is LGHNA, CDR2 YNFKEQ. This CDR3 region has 15 residues. Trimming removed 0 bases at V and 4 bases at J, with 10 bases between. The CDR3 spells CASSQDRYEGNTIYF. CDR3 nucleotides: TGTGCCAGCAGCCAAGATAGATACGAGGGAAACACCATATATTTT.